The 7 T cell receptor beta chains below all came from one sample that was sequenced in a study of T cell responses to AZD1222 COVID-19 vaccine. Clones were sequenced by immunoSEQ multiplex PCR, and TCRdb holds only the in-frame ones, with some missing. The sample includes around 270,000 clones, almost 95% of them seen just once. Sequenced material: peripheral blood, taken 28 days after the second AZD1222 dose. The receptors derive from an adult who received the AZD1222 COVID-19 vaccine.

The rearrangement links TRBV9 to TRBJ1-4; 10 bases match TRBD1. The CDR3 is made up of 16 amino acids. Trimming cost V 4 bases and J 0 bases; bases outside gene matches: 3. Germline CDR1 SGDLS, CDR2 YYNGEE. DNA of the CDR3: TGTGCCAGCAGCACCGGACAGGGGGCAACTAATGAAAAACTGTTTTTT. Translation gives CASSTGQGATNEKLFF.

The chain combines TRBV7-8 with TRBJ2-7; 7 nucleotides agree with TRBD1. V lost 2 bases to trimming and J lost 4 bases; unmatched junction nucleotides: 8. Germline V gene data show CDR1 as SGHVS and CDR2 as FQNEAQ. This CDR3 is built from 15 residues. CDR3 nucleotide sequence: TGTGCCAGCAGCTTACCCTTTGGACAGGCATACGAGCAGTACTTC. Translation gives CASSLPFGQAYEQYF.

CDR3 region: CASSSTGNSYEQYF. The CDR3 DNA sequence: TGTGCCAGCAGCTCGACAGGGAATTCCTACGAGCAGTACTTC. The V and J genes are TRBV7-2 and TRBJ2-7, with 7 bases identical to TRBD1. CDR1 is SGHTA and CDR2 is FQGNSA in the germline V gene. CDR3 length: 14 amino acids. The junction had 4 bases not matched to a gene; V was cut back by 4 bases and J by 1 base.

The gene calls are TRBV5-1 and TRBJ2-5; 16 bases are shared with TRBD2. The CDR3 runs 16 residues. Unmatched junction bases numbered 3, after V lost 4 bases and J lost 3 bases. Germline V gene lookup returns CDR1 SGHRS and CDR2 YFSETQ. The CDR3 is CASSTGTSGGEETQYF. The CDR3, as DNA: TGCGCCAGCAGCACCGGGACTAGCGGGGGGGAAGAGACCCAGTACTTC.

This chain uses TRBV30 with TRBJ2-3; D not certain. Trimming removed 0 bases from V and 0 bases from J, with 7 bases in between. The CDR3 contains 14 residues. Germline CDR1 reads GTSNPN; CDR2 reads SVGIG (reference sequence). As DNA, the CDR3 is TGTGCCTGGAGTGTTTTCGGGAGCACAGATACGCAGTATTTT. Its protein is CAWSVFGSTDTQYF.

The rearrangement uses TRBV7-9 and TRBJ2-5, with a possible D match to TRBD2 (6 bases). The CDR3 loop spans 15 amino acids. V was clipped by 5 bases and J by 4 bases, with 17 bases between them. CDR1 is SEHNR and CDR2 is FQNEAQ in the germline V gene (reference sequence). This CDR3 reads CASSHGGLRGETQYF. In nucleotides, the CDR3 is TGTGCCAGCAGCCACGGGGGACTTCGGGGAGAGACCCAGTACTTC.

The chain carries TRBV28 and TRBJ1-5, with D perhaps matching TRBD1 (6 bases). CDR3 length: 16 amino acids. Germline CDR1 and CDR2: MDHEN and SYDVKM. V was shortened by 6 bases and J by 2 bases, with 17 bases between the two germline ends. CDR3 sequence: CASSPTGKGGNQPQHF. The CDR3 nucleotides read TGTGCCAGCAGCCCAACAGGGAAAGGTGGCAATCAGCCCCAGCATTTT. Looking up the rest from reference TRBV28 and TRBJ1-5 gives the full variable domain: DVKVTQSSRYLVKRTGEKVFLECVQDMDHENMFWYRQDPGLGLRLIYFSYDVKMKEKGDIPEGYSVSREKKERFSLILESASTNQTSMYLCASSPTGKGGNQPQHFGDGTRLSIL.